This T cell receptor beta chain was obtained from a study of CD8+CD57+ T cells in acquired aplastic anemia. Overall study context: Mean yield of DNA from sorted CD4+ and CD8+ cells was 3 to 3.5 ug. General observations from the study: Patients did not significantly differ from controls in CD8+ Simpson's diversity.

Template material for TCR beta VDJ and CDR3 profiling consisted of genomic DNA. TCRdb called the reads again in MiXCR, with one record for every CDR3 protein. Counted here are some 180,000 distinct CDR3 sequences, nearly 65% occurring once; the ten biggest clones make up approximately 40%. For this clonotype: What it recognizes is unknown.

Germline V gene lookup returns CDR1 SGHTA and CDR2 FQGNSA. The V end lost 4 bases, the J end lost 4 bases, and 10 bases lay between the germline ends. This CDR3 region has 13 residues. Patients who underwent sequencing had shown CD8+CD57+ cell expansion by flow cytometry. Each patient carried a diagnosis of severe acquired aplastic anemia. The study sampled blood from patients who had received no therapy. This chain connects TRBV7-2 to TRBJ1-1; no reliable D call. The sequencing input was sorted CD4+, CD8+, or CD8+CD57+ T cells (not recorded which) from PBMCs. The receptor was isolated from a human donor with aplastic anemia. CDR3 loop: CASSSTSLTEAFF. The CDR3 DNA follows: TGTGCCAGCAGCTCGACATCCCTCACTGAAGCTTTCTTT. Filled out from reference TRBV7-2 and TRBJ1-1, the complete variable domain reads GAGVSQSPSNKVTEKGKDVELRCDPISGHTALYWYRQSLGQGLEFLIYFQGNSAPDKSGLPSDRFSAERTGGSVSTLTIQRTQQEDSAVYLCASSSTSLTEAFFGQGTRLTVV.